Described below is a single T cell receptor beta chain sequence and its context. This clone was seen a single time. Its antigen specificity is not known. There are no base qualities to consult, and no much larger clone falls within one base. TCRbeta CDR3 regions were amplified from genomic DNA using the immunoSEQ Assay, a bias-controlled multiplex PCR. The authors' pipeline ran thus. Nucleated cell counts per sample were estimated from amplification of reference gene primers within the assay. To quantify the absolute abundance of each unique TCRbeta CDR3 rearrangement, sequence reads were collapsed and filtered. Productive Simpson clonality was computed per sample as the square root of Simpson's diversity index over productive rearrangements. TCRdb carries this immuneACCESS record with in-frame sequences only. Its versions omit some clonotypes, under half of them owing to an unresolved V gene in the studies checked, with the rest unexplained. V and J calls and clone size are copied from that table; D and trimming were computed from the DNA. Across this sample there are about 320,000 clones, with more than 75% seen only once. The ten largest account for about 2.4% of the sample.

The sample comes from a study of blood T cell repertoires in COVID-19 (TCRdb year 2020). Turning to the overall study: The collaborator samples originated in the United States, Italy and Spain and spanned the acute and convalescent phases of COVID-19. The sample metadata nearly always contained a de-identified subject ID, COVID-19 status, age in years and sex. The samples were drawn from two sources: the first 160 participants of the ongoing ImmuneRACE study, and 1,254 subjects contributed by 6 global collaborators. The repertoires were released in a freely available public database meant as a resource for research on the immune response to SARS-CoV-2. The dataset comprised deeply sampled blood TCRbeta repertoires from subjects exposed to, actively infected with, or recovered from COVID-19. The prospective study material was composed of cDNA or gDNA derived from T cells, B-cell-depleted T cells, or PBMCs. Where available, HLA class I and class II types were obtained from metadata supplied by the sample provider rather than from assay-based typing.

Study-wide findings and limitations: How much clinical and demographic metadata was included differed by source and by participant, and the metadata was provided uncurated.

Participants in the prospective study were aged roughly 18 to 89 years, lived in about two dozen United States geographic areas, and enrolled through a virtual design. Cohort assignment in the prospective study relied on participant-reported clinical history from a screening survey and a study questionnaire. Recovered participants in ImmuneRACE Cohort 3 were defined as having two consecutive negative NP/OP PCR tests, clearance from a healthcare professional, or resolution of symptoms. In the prospective study, mobile phlebotomists collected whole blood, serum and a nasopharyngeal or oropharyngeal swab from each participant. Participants in the prospective study had the option to provide additional blood draws and questionnaires over an approximately 2-month period. Before DNA extraction, prospective study blood samples were shipped either frozen or at room temperature. Sample: PBMCs or T cells enriched from blood (not recorded which). This clonotype was obtained from a man aged 55 to 69 who had recovered from COVID-19.

The DNA reads as follows: TGTGCCAGCAGTTTTACCACAGCCTATGGCTACACCTTC. It is translated as CASSFTTAYGYTF. This sequence uses TRBV12-3 or TRBV12-4 and TRBJ1-2, with the D gene not clear enough to name. V is pared back by 3 bases and J by 4 bases, with 9 bases lying between the germline termini. Reading from cysteine to phenylalanine, the CDR3 counts 13 amino acids. Left in the record is the CDR3 DNA by itself, 39 bases read in frame from the first base.